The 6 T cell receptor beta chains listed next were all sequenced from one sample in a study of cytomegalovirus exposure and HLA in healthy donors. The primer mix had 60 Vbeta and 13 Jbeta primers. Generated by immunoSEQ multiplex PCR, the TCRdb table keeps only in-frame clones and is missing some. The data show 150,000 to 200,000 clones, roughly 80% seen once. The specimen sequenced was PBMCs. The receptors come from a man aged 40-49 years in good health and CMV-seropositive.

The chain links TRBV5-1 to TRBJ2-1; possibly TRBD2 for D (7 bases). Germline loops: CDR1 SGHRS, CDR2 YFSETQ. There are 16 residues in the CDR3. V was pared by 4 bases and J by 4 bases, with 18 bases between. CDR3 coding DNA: TGCGCCAGCAGCGGGGGGTCGGGGGGCGGATACAATGAGCAGTTCTTC. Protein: CASSGGSGGGYNEQFF.

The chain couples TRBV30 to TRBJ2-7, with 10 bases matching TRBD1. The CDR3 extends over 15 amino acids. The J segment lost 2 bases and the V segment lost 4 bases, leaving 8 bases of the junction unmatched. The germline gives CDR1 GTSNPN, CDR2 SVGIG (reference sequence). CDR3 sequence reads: CAWTGGDRGTYEQYF. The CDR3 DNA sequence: TGTGCCTGGACGGGGGGGGACAGGGGAACCTACGAGCAGTACTTC.

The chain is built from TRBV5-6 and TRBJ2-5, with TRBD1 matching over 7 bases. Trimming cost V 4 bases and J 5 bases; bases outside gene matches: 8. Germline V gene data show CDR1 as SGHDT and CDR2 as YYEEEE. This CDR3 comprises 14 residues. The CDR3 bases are TGTGCCAGCAGCACTACAGGGGTCGGGGAGACCCAGTACTTC. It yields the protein CASSTTGVGETQYF.

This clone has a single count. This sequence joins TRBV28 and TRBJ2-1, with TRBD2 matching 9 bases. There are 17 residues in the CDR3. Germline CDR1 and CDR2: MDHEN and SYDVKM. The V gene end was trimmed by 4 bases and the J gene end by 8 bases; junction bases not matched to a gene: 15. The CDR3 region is CASSSLSRGGFSDEQFF. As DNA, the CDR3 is TGTGCCAGCAGTTCCCTATCGCGGGGGGGCTTTTCCGATGAGCAGTTCTTC.

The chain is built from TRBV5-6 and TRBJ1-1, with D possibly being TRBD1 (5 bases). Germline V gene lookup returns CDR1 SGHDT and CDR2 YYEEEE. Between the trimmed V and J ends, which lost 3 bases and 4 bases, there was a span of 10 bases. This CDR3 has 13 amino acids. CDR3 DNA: TGTGCCAGCAGCTACTCCGACAGCACTGAAGCTTTCTTT. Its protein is CASSYSDSTEAFF.

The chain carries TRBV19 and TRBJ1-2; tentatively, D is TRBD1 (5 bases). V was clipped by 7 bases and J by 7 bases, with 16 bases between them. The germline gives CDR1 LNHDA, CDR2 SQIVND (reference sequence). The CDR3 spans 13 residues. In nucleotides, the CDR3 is TGTGCCAGTAAAGGATGGGGGGTTTTTGGCTACACCTTC. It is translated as CASKGWGVFGYTF.